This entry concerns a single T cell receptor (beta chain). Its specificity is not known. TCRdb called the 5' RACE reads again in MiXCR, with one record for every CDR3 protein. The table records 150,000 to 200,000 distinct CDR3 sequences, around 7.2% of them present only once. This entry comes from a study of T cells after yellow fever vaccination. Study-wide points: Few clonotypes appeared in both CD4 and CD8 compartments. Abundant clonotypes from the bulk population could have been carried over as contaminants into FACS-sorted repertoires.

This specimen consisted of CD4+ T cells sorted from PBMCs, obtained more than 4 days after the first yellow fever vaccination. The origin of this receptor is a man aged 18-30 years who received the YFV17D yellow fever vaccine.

The CDR3 DNA is TGCGCCAGCAGCCAATCACAGGGGGGCTACGAGCAGTACGTC. It codes for CASSQSQGGYEQYV. V usage is TRBV4-1 and J usage is TRBJ2-7; 8 bases agree with TRBD1. The trim removed 2 bases at V and 3 bases at J, leaving 3 bases unmatched. This CDR3 has 14 residues. Germline V lookup: CDR1 MGHRA, CDR2 YSYEKL.